These T cell receptor beta chains were read from a single sample in a study of PD-1 blockade in classical Hodgkin lymphoma. The method was immunoSEQ multiplex PCR; TCRdb's version includes in-frame clones alone and lacks a portion of them. The sample has tens of thousands of clones; 83% are singletons. The source was peripheral blood mononuclear cells (PBMCs), collected before the fourth cycle of nivolumab. These receptors came from a human donor with classical Hodgkin lymphoma. The CDR3 runs from the conserved cysteine through the conserved F or W. Fields, in order: CDR3 protein, CDR3 DNA, V gene, D gene, clone size, J gene. The D gene is left open where the match is weak. Where a row states a size, it is once, few, many or the class of an expanded clone; other rows omit it.

CDR3aa: CASRSRPTNYNEQFF; CDR3nt: TGCGCCAGCAGGTCAAGGCCTACGAACTACAATGAGCAGTTCTTC; v_gene: TRBV5-1; d_gene: -; abundance: -; j_gene: TRBJ2-1
CDR3aa: CASGRGPTEAFF; CDR3nt: TGTGCCAGCGGTCGCGGCCCCACTGAAGCTTTCTTT; v_gene: TRBV6-4; d_gene: -; abundance: -; j_gene: TRBJ1-1
CDR3aa: CASSFSANTEAFF; CDR3nt: TGTGCCAGCAGCTTTTCAGCTAACACTGAAGCTTTCTTT; v_gene: TRBV7-9; d_gene: -; abundance: -; j_gene: TRBJ1-1
CDR3aa: CASSIDLSGMTRSYEQYF; CDR3nt: TGTGCCAGTAGTATAGATCTATCGGGAATGACCAGAAGCTACGAGCAGTACTTC; v_gene: TRBV19; d_gene: -; abundance: -; j_gene: TRBJ2-7
CDR3aa: CASSLWTGVSGANVLTF; CDR3nt: TGTGCCAGCAGTTTGTGGACAGGGGTCTCTGGGGCCAACGTCCTGACTTTC; v_gene: TRBV28; d_gene: TRBD1; abundance: -; j_gene: TRBJ2-6
CDR3aa: CASSITLAGGGGQETQYF; CDR3nt: TGTGCCAGTAGTATCACACTAGCGGGAGGCGGGGGCCAAGAGACCCAGTACTTC; v_gene: TRBV19; d_gene: TRBD2; abundance: -; j_gene: TRBJ2-5
CDR3aa: CASSDRTGGNQPQHF; CDR3nt: TGTGCCAGCAGTGACCGGACAGGGGGCAATCAGCCCCAGCATTTT; v_gene: TRBV2; d_gene: TRBD1; abundance: -; j_gene: TRBJ1-5
CDR3aa: CASSPTGATGGNTIYF; CDR3nt: TGTGCCAGTAGCCCGACAGGGGCCACCGGCGGAAACACCATATATTTT; v_gene: TRBV19; d_gene: TRBD1; abundance: -; j_gene: TRBJ1-3
CDR3aa: CASSLGGGSNQPQHF; CDR3nt: TGTGCCAGCAGCCTAGGAGGGGGGAGCAATCAGCCCCAGCATTTT; v_gene: TRBV28; d_gene: -; abundance: -; j_gene: TRBJ1-5
CDR3aa: CASSSRYF; CDR3nt: TGTGCCAGTAGTAGCAGGTACTTC; v_gene: TRBV19; d_gene: -; abundance: -; j_gene: TRBJ2-7
CDR3aa: CASSYATGVNTGELFF; CDR3nt: TGTGCCAGCAGTTACGCGACAGGGGTCAACACCGGGGAGCTGTTTTTT; v_gene: TRBV6-5; d_gene: TRBD1; abundance: -; j_gene: TRBJ2-2
CDR3aa: CASSQSGGGNTEAFF; CDR3nt: TGTGCCAGCAGCCAATCGGGTGGGGGGAACACTGAAGCTTTCTTT; v_gene: TRBV16; d_gene: -; abundance: -; j_gene: TRBJ1-1
CDR3aa: CAISEQGIYGYTF; CDR3nt: TGTGCCATCAGTGAACAGGGCATCTATGGCTACACCTTC; v_gene: TRBV10-3; d_gene: -; abundance: -; j_gene: TRBJ1-2
CDR3aa: CASSFGQFYEQYF; CDR3nt: TGTGCCAGCAGCTTCGGGCAGTTCTACGAGCAGTACTTC; v_gene: TRBV7-6; d_gene: -; abundance: medium-sized; j_gene: TRBJ2-7
CDR3aa: CASSLGFPGRRGASYEQYF; CDR3nt: TGTGCCAGCAGCTTAGGGTTCCCCGGGAGACGGGGGGCGTCCTACGAGCAGTACTTC; v_gene: TRBV7-2; d_gene: -; abundance: -; j_gene: TRBJ2-7
CDR3aa: CASSNGQGPYEQYF; CDR3nt: TGTGCCAGCTCCAACGGACAGGGCCCCTACGAGCAGTACTTC; v_gene: TRBV18; d_gene: TRBD1; abundance: -; j_gene: TRBJ2-7
CDR3aa: CAWSLGGSSGDTQYF; CDR3nt: TGTGCCTGGAGTCTCGGAGGGAGTTCGGGAGATACGCAGTATTTT; v_gene: TRBV30; d_gene: -; abundance: -; j_gene: TRBJ2-3
CDR3aa: CASSLGMGIPNTGELFF; CDR3nt: TGTGCCAGCAGCTTGGGTATGGGAATTCCGAACACCGGGGAGCTGTTTTTT; v_gene: TRBV5-4; d_gene: -; abundance: -; j_gene: TRBJ2-2
CDR3aa: CASSMTLAGADEQFF; CDR3nt: TGCGCCAGCAGCATGACACTAGCGGGAGCCGATGAGCAGTTCTTC; v_gene: TRBV5-1; d_gene: TRBD2; abundance: -; j_gene: TRBJ2-1
CDR3aa: CASSLVTSGGSYEQYF; CDR3nt: TGTGCCAGCAGCTTGGTTACTAGCGGGGGGTCCTACGAGCAGTACTTC; v_gene: TRBV11-2; d_gene: TRBD2; abundance: -; j_gene: TRBJ2-7
CDR3aa: CASRGTSYNEQFF; CDR3nt: TGTGCCAGTAGGGGGACTTCGTACAATGAGCAGTTCTTC; v_gene: TRBV19; d_gene: -; abundance: -; j_gene: TRBJ2-1
CDR3aa: CASSLRTGEGYTF; CDR3nt: TGTGCCAGTAGTCTACGGACAGGGGAAGGCTACACCTTC; v_gene: TRBV19; d_gene: TRBD1; abundance: -; j_gene: TRBJ1-2
CDR3aa: CASSIADRVGETQYF; CDR3nt: TGTGCCAGTAGTATTGCGGACAGGGTCGGGGAGACCCAGTACTTC; v_gene: TRBV19; d_gene: TRBD1; abundance: -; j_gene: TRBJ2-5
CDR3aa: CASSVMASRGLTGELFF; CDR3nt: TGTGCCAGCAGCGTGATGGCCTCCCGGGGTCTCACCGGGGAGCTGTTTTTT; v_gene: TRBV9; d_gene: -; abundance: -; j_gene: TRBJ2-2
CDR3aa: CASSQMGAGTNTEAFF; CDR3nt: TGCGCCAGCAGCCAAATGGGGGCGGGTACGAACACTGAAGCTTTCTTT; v_gene: TRBV4-1; d_gene: -; abundance: few; j_gene: TRBJ1-1
CDR3aa: CASSAQGPYEQYF; CDR3nt: TGCGCCAGCAGTGCACAGGGACCCTACGAGCAGTACTTC; v_gene: TRBV10-2; d_gene: -; abundance: once; j_gene: TRBJ2-7
CDR3aa: CASRMNTGELFF; CDR3nt: TGTGCCAGCAGGATGAACACCGGGGAGCTGTTTTTT; v_gene: TRBV6-1; d_gene: -; abundance: -; j_gene: TRBJ2-2
CDR3aa: CASSMVGPHNEQFF; CDR3nt: TGTGCCAGTAGTATGGTAGGACCCCACAATGAGCAGTTCTTC; v_gene: TRBV19; d_gene: -; abundance: -; j_gene: TRBJ2-1
CDR3aa: CAISAGPWQPQHF; CDR3nt: TGTGCCATCAGCGCCGGGCCCTGGCAGCCCCAGCATTTT; v_gene: TRBV10-3; d_gene: -; abundance: -; j_gene: TRBJ1-5
CDR3aa: CASSRSGRALNEQFF; CDR3nt: TGTGCCAGCAGCCGTAGCGGGAGGGCCCTCAATGAGCAGTTCTTC; v_gene: TRBV7-3; d_gene: TRBD2; abundance: -; j_gene: TRBJ2-1
CDR3aa: CSAQAQTYNEQFF; CDR3nt: TGCAGCGCACAAGCCCAAACCTACAATGAGCAGTTCTTC; v_gene: TRBV29-1; d_gene: -; abundance: -; j_gene: TRBJ2-1
CDR3aa: CASSFMQAYNEQFF; CDR3nt: TGCGCCAGCAGCTTTATGCAGGCCTACAATGAGCAGTTCTTC; v_gene: TRBV5-1; d_gene: -; abundance: -; j_gene: TRBJ2-1
CDR3aa: CSVSRPSGRAFYEQFF; CDR3nt: TGCAGCGTGTCACGCCCTAGCGGGAGGGCCTTCTATGAGCAGTTCTTC; v_gene: TRBV29-1; d_gene: TRBD2; abundance: once; j_gene: TRBJ2-1
CDR3aa: CASSPKTADTQYF; CDR3nt: TGTGCCAGCAGCCCAAAGACGGCAGATACGCAGTATTTT; v_gene: TRBV7-9; d_gene: -; abundance: -; j_gene: TRBJ2-3
CDR3aa: CASSPGGPGINEQFF; CDR3nt: TGTGCCAGCAGCCCCGGGGGGCCTGGTATCAATGAGCAGTTCTTC; v_gene: TRBV7-2; d_gene: -; abundance: -; j_gene: TRBJ2-1
CDR3aa: CASSYGGTYEQYF; CDR3nt: TGTGCCAGCAGTTACGGCGGGACCTACGAGCAGTACTTC; v_gene: TRBV6-5; d_gene: -; abundance: -; j_gene: TRBJ2-7
CDR3aa: CASSPFGNEQFF; CDR3nt: TGTGCCAGCAGCCCCTTCGGGAATGAGCAGTTCTTC; v_gene: TRBV11-2; d_gene: -; abundance: -; j_gene: TRBJ2-1
CDR3aa: CASRSSRGSNTEAFF; CDR3nt: TGTGCAAGTCGCTCCAGTCGGGGTAGCAACACTGAAGCTTTCTTT; v_gene: TRBV12-2; d_gene: -; abundance: once; j_gene: TRBJ1-1
CDR3aa: CAWSVGNGQSLFF; CDR3nt: TGTGCCTGGAGTGTAGGGAATGGACAGTCACTGTTTTTT; v_gene: TRBV30; d_gene: -; abundance: -; j_gene: TRBJ1-4
CDR3aa: CASSVGGGTSSYEQYF; CDR3nt: TGTGCCAGCAGCGTAGGGGGAGGCACCAGCTCCTACGAGCAGTACTTC; v_gene: TRBV9; d_gene: -; abundance: -; j_gene: TRBJ2-7
CDR3aa: CASTKPGSYEQYF; CDR3nt: TGTGCCAGCACCAAACCAGGCTCCTACGAGCAGTACTTC; v_gene: TRBV6-5; d_gene: -; abundance: few; j_gene: TRBJ2-7
CDR3aa: CASSSRSQREYPYEQYF; CDR3nt: TGCGCCAGCAGCTCTCGGAGCCAGCGGGAGTACCCCTACGAGCAGTACTTC; v_gene: TRBV5-1; d_gene: TRBD2; abundance: few; j_gene: TRBJ2-7
CDR3aa: CASSAQGAENIQYF; CDR3nt: TGTGCCAGCAGTGCGCAGGGGGCCGAAAACATTCAGTACTTC; v_gene: TRBV2; d_gene: TRBD1; abundance: once; j_gene: TRBJ2-4